The clone carrying this T cell receptor (beta chain) was seen a few times. These data come from a study of CD8 T cells in ankylosing spondylitis. One entry per CDR3 protein, called by TCRdb with MiXCR from the 5' RACE reads. The sample carries approximately 340,000 distinct CDR3 sequences, about 15% recorded once. This CDR3 has 15 residues. Germline assignment: CDR1 LNHNV and CDR2 YYDKDF (reference sequence). Trimming stripped 3 bases from V and 4 bases from J, with 13 bases between. Sequencing was done on a sample of blood, either unsorted or a sorted T cell fraction (not recorded which). This chain links TRBV15 with TRBJ1-3; no definite D call. The TCR was taken from a male donor with ankylosing spondylitis or in good health (not recorded which). The CDR3 loop reads CATSRGEGSGNTIYF. CDR3 DNA sequence: TGTGCCACCAGCAGGGGAGAGGGATCCGGAAACACCATATATTTT.